This entry lists 22 T cell receptor beta chains sequenced from one sample in a study of blood T cells in healthy people across ages. For the second PCR, which ran for roughly 7 to 11 cycles, a sample-barcoded 5' primer and a J-beta primer mix were used. A single record per CDR3 protein comes from TCRdb applying MiXCR to the 5' RACE reads. The sample contains roughly 900,000 distinct CDR3 sequences, about 30% of which appear only once. The sample taken for sequencing was blood. The source is a woman over 75 in good health.

Details on this clonotype: A much larger clone lies a single base off, so this may be a read error. The chain joins TRBV5-1 to TRBJ2-7, with 7 bases matching TRBD1. In germline, CDR1 is SGHRS, CDR2 YFSETQ. The CDR3 loop spans 15 amino acids. The CDR3 nucleotides read TGCGCCGGCAGCCCCGGGACAGACCCGTTCTACGAGCAGTACTTC. It encodes CAGSPGTDPFYEQYF.

The CDR3 DNA reads as TGCAGTGCTAGAGTTCGAGGGACGGGGCACTACAATGAGCAGTTCTTC. Translation gives CSARVRGTGHYNEQFF. V gene TRBV20-1 combines with J gene TRBJ2-1, with D perhaps given as TRBD1 or TRBD2 (5 bases each). The CDR3 runs 16 residues. Germline lookup yields CDR1 DFQATT and CDR2 SNEGSKA (reference sequence). Trimming stripped 1 base from V and 3 bases from J, with 16 bases between.

This clonotype was picked up many times. V is TRBV2 and J is TRBJ2-5; 8 bases fit TRBD1. Per germline, CDR1 SNHLY and CDR2 FYNNEI. The junction had 11 bases not matched to a gene; V was cut back by 4 bases and J by 4 bases. This CDR3 spans 16 amino acids. CDR3 DNA sequence: TGTGCCAGCAGTGCCCGGGACAGGTCCCCTGGAGAGACCCAGTACTTC. It specifies CASSARDRSPGETQYF. Supplemented by reference TRBV2 and TRBJ2-5, the full variable domain reads EPEVTQTPSHQVTQMGQEVILRCVPISNHLYFYWYRQILGQKVEFLVSFYNNEISEKSEIFDDQFSVERPDGSNFTLKIRSTKLEDSAMYFCASSARDRSPGETQYFGPGTRLLVL.

A few counts support this clonotype. The chain has TRBV6-1 and TRBJ2-7; D remains ambiguous. Germline V gene sequence: CDR1 MNHNS, CDR2 SASEGT. The CDR3 is 13 amino acids. Trimming removed 2 bases at V and 4 bases at J, with 9 bases between. The chain's CDR3 is CASSEIGWYEQYF. The CDR3 bases are TGTGCCAGCAGTGAAATAGGCTGGTACGAGCAGTACTTC.

In its sample, this clonotype was seen many times. This chain links TRBV5-1 with TRBJ1-1; 9 bases map to TRBD1. J lost 6 bases, V lost 5 bases, and 11 bases had no gene match. CDR3 size: 15 residues. The germline V gene encodes CDR1 SGHRS and CDR2 YFSETQ. The CDR3 loop is CASRPGQGINAEAFF. CDR3 coding DNA: TGCGCCAGCAGACCGGGACAGGGAATAAATGCTGAAGCTTTCTTT.

In its sample, this clonotype was seen many times. The rearrangement uses TRBV27 and TRBJ2-3; 8 bases are shared with TRBD2. Losses at the gene ends were 7 bases for V and 4 bases for J; bases not matched to a gene: 7. Germline CDR1 is MNHEY and CDR2 is SMNVEV (reference sequence). This CDR3 spans 14 amino acids. The CDR3 protein is CASTTTSDSDTQYF. The DNA for the CDR3 is TGTGCCAGCACCACGACTAGCGATTCAGATACGCAGTATTTT.

J is TRBJ2-6 and V is TRBV7-2; possibly TRBD1 or TRBD2 for D (5 bases each). The CDR3 covers 16 residues. Germline values: CDR1 SGHTA, CDR2 FQGNSA. V lost 3 bases and J 2 bases, leaving 11 bases between the germline ends. The CDR3 protein is CASSLQGPPGANVLTF. CDR3 bases: TGTGCCAGCAGCTTGCAGGGACCCCCTGGGGCCAACGTCCTGACTTTC.

This clonotype was counted many times. The rearrangement joins TRBV21-1 to TRBJ2-5; the listed D gene, TRBD1, was not tested against the DNA. TRBV21-1 corresponds to a pseudogene. This CDR3 spans 14 amino acids. The CDR3 DNA is TGTGCCAGCAAGACGGGACAGGGACAAGAGACCCAGTACTTC. It codes for CASKTGQGQETQYF.

This clonotype was seen at least ten times. The genes are TRBV5-1 and TRBJ2-7; the match to TRBD1 covers 7 bases. The CDR3 extends over 16 amino acids. Trimming at V came to 0 bases and at J to 5 bases, leaving 11 bases not matched to a gene. CDR1 and CDR2 (germline): SGHRS, YFSETQ. The CDR3 nucleotides read TGCGCCAGCAGCTTGGCATTTCAACAGGGGCATGACGAGCAGTACTTC. The encoded protein is CASSLAFQQGHDEQYF.

For this clonotype: This may arise from a read error, as a much more abundant clone is one base away. The chain joins TRBV6-2 or TRBV6-3 to TRBJ2-4; D is unresolved. The CDR3 contains 13 residues. From germline, CDR1 is MNHEY and CDR2 SVGEGT. Here the CDR3 DNA reads TGTGCCAACAGTTACGGAGCCAAAAACATTCAGTACTTC. This codes for CANSYGAKNIQYF.

This clonotype showed up many times. The J gene is TRBJ2-1, the V gene TRBV30; D not certain. This CDR3 is built from 11 residues. The V gene lost 2 bases and the J gene lost 7 bases, with 6 bases spanning the gap. Germline V gene data show CDR1 as GTSNPN and CDR2 as SVGIG (reference sequence). The CDR3 is CAWSTYNEQFF. The CDR3 nucleotides read TGTGCCTGGAGTACGTATAATGAGCAGTTCTTC. The full variable domain, in which reference TRBV30 and TRBJ2-1 provide the parts outside the CDR3, is SQTIHQWPATLVQPVGSPLSLECTVEGTSNPNLYWYRQAAGRGLQLLFYSVGIGQISSEVPQNLSASRPQDRQFILSSKKLLLSDSGFYLCAWSTYNEQFFGPGTRLTVL.

This clonotype appeared a few times. The rearrangement uses TRBV6-5 and TRBJ1-4, with D unclear. V shed 0 bases and J shed 6 bases, with 20 bases lying between them. Germline-derived CDR1 and CDR2 are MNHEY and SVGAGI. CDR3 size: 18 residues. DNA of the CDR3: TGTGCCAGCAGTTACTCGAAGGTTGCCGGACGGGTGGATGAAAAACTGTTTTTT. This encodes CASSYSKVAGRVDEKLFF.

In this sample, this clonotype turned up many times. This chain joins TRBV20-1 and TRBJ2-1; tentatively, D is TRBD2 (5 bases). CDR1 and CDR2 (germline): DFQATT, SNEGSKA (reference sequence). Trimming removed 3 bases from V and 6 bases from J, with 6 bases in between. The CDR3 is 11 residues long. The CDR3: CSASGVNEQFF. CDR3 nucleotide sequence: TGCAGTGCTAGCGGGGTCAATGAGCAGTTCTTC.

This clonotype was seen at least ten times. The chain combines TRBV3-1 with TRBJ2-7; TRBD1 matches 10 bases. J lost 5 bases, V lost 5 bases, and 12 bases had no gene match. The V gene's germline CDR1 is LGHDT and CDR2 YNNKEL (reference sequence). This CDR3 has 16 residues. CDR3 DNA sequence: TGTGCCAGCAGCTATTACGCCCGACAGGGGGCCAACGAGCAGTACTTC. This codes for CASSYYARQGANEQYF.

The chain combines TRBV30 with TRBJ1-4; D is perhaps TRBD1 (6 bases). Trimming cost V 2 bases and J 5 bases, with 18 bases left between them. The CDR3 contains 16 residues. CDR1 and CDR2 from the germline V gene are GTSNPN and SVGIG (reference sequence). The CDR3 DNA reads as TGTGCCTGGAGTCCCCGCCGGGGGCTTACGAATGAAAAACTGTTTTTT. Amino acids: CAWSPRRGLTNEKLFF.

As concerns this clonotype: The missing conserved phenylalanine or tryptophan at the end of this CDR3 makes a read error likely. J is TRBJ2-5 and V is TRBV7-9; D is uncertain. Germline CDR1 SEHNR, CDR2 FQNEAQ (reference sequence). The CDR3 has 12 residues. Trimming removed 3 bases from V and 4 bases from J, with 6 bases in between. CDR3 amino acids: CASSLNGETQYC. The CDR3 coding sequence is TGTGCCAGCAGCTTGAACGGAGAGACCCAGTACTGC.

This clonotype showed up many times. This chain links TRBV7-6 with TRBJ2-7; weak D call: TRBD2 (5 bases). The length of the CDR3 is 17 residues. The germline CDR1 and CDR2 sequences are SGHVS and FNYEAQ. Trimming took 0 bases from V and 1 from J, leaving 16 bases between them. This chain's CDR3 is CASSLAGSRTSSYEQYF. DNA of the CDR3: TGTGCCAGCAGCTTAGCAGGTTCCAGGACTTCATCCTACGAGCAGTACTTC.

In this sample, this clonotype turned up many times. V usage is TRBV20-1 and J usage is TRBJ2-3, with a possible D match to TRBD2 (6 bases). This CDR3 has 14 amino acids. The V gene's germline CDR1 is DFQATT and CDR2 SNEGSKA (reference sequence). Trimming stripped 3 bases from V and 1 base from J, with 11 bases between. The CDR3 spells CSARRGTGTDTQYF. CDR3 nucleotide sequence: TGCAGTGCTAGGCGGGGTACTGGCACAGATACGCAGTATTTT.

At least ten counts were recorded for this clonotype. The genes are TRBV7-9 and TRBJ1-1; TRBD1 might be the D (6 bases). The V gene's germline CDR1 is SEHNR and CDR2 FQNEAQ (reference sequence). The ends were cut back, 1 base at V and 4 bases at J, with 13 bases in the middle. The CDR3 consists of 15 residues. In DNA form, the CDR3 reads TGTGCCAGCAGCTTAGGGACAGCCCAGGGCACTGAAGCTTTCTTT. It is translated as CASSLGTAQGTEAFF.

This clonotype was detected many times. This chain connects TRBV7-2 to TRBJ2-7; D may be TRBD1 (6 bases). There are 14 residues in the CDR3. Trimming took 2 bases from V and 4 from J, leaving 12 bases between them. The germline V gene encodes CDR1 SGHTA and CDR2 FQGNSA. CDR3 region: CASSLSGVGYEQYF. The CDR3 DNA follows: TGTGCCAGCAGCTTATCAGGGGTGGGGTACGAGCAGTACTTC. The full variable domain, completed using reference TRBV7-2 and TRBJ2-7, is GAGVSQSPSNKVTEKGKDVELRCDPISGHTALYWYRQSLGQGLEFLIYFQGNSAPDKSGLPSDRFSAERTGGSVSTLTIQRTQQEDSAVYLCASSLSGVGYEQYFGPGTRLTVT.

There are a few counts of this clonotype. The gene calls are TRBV6-2 or TRBV6-3 and TRBJ1-2; 8 positions agree with TRBD1. The germline gives CDR1 MNHEY, CDR2 SVGEGT. V dropped 2 bases and J dropped 3; count of bases not matched to a gene: 2. The CDR3 loop spans 14 amino acids. The CDR3 bases are TGTGCCAGCAGTTACCTGACAGGGGACTATGGCTACACCTTC. Encoded protein: CASSYLTGDYGYTF.

This clonotype was found a few times. Given a much more abundant clone one base away, this may be a read error. The V and J genes are TRBV7-2 and TRBJ2-7, with D possibly TRBD1 on 6 matching bases. Trimming cost V 5 bases and J 1 base, with 15 bases left between them. The germline gives CDR1 SGHTA, CDR2 FQGNSA. The CDR3 contains 15 residues. CDR3 amino acids: CASSPDSRCSYEQYF. Here the CDR3 DNA reads TGTGCCAGCAGCCCGGACAGCCGGTGTTCCTACGAGCAGTACTTC.